The 11 T cell receptor beta chains listed next were all sequenced from one sample in a study of CD8 T cells in Susac syndrome. After extraction with the RNeasy kit, roughly 0.45 to 1 ug of the RNA was reverse transcribed using random hexamers. From the immunoSEQ multiplex PCR reads, TCRdb called clonotypes with MiXCR, one entry per CDR3 protein. The sample yields approximately 300,000 distinct CDR3 sequences, 70% to 90% seen once. The sequencing input was CD8+ T cells from PBMCs. All receptors derive from a human donor with multiple sclerosis.

The CDR3 DNA reads as TGTGCCAGCAGCGTAGTACAGGGGGAACCCCTCCACTTT. Protein sequence: CASSVVQGEPLHF. V is TRBV9 and J is TRBJ1-6, with 8 nucleotides matching TRBD1. Trimming at V came to 0 bases and at J to 12 bases, leaving 2 bases not matched to a gene. The CDR3 sequence is 13 residues long. CDR1 SGDLS and CDR2 YYNGEE come from the germline V gene.

The chain has TRBV20-1 and TRBJ1-2, with TRBD1 identical over 9 bases. Trimming removed 8 bases from V and 3 bases from J; junction bases left unmatched: 4. Germline V gene data show CDR1 as DFQATT and CDR2 as SNEGSKA (reference sequence). This CDR3 is 12 amino acids long. As DNA, the CDR3 is TGCAGTACTACAGGGGGCGACTATGGCTACACCTTC. The encoded protein is CSTTGGDYGYTF.

The V gene is TRBV7-9, the J gene TRBJ1-5; 11 bases are shared with TRBD1. In germline, CDR1 is SEHNR, CDR2 FQNEAQ (reference sequence). The CDR3 spans 17 residues. J lost 7 bases, V lost 4 bases, and 12 bases had no gene match. The chain's CDR3 is CASSSTDRGLFGQPQHF. The CDR3 DNA reads TGTGCCAGCAGCTCTACGGACAGGGGGCTTTTTGGGCAGCCCCAGCATTTT.

The rearrangement links TRBV12-3 or TRBV12-4 to TRBJ1-5, with D possibly being TRBD1 (5 bases). V lost 2 bases and J 9 bases, leaving 11 bases between the germline ends. The CDR3 extends over 13 amino acids. CDR3 in DNA: TGTGCCAGCAGTTTACCACCCAGGGTGCCCCAGCATTTT. It is translated as CASSLPPRVPQHF.

This chain links TRBV6-2 or TRBV6-3 with TRBJ2-1; TRBD2 is a possible D gene (5 bases). Trimming left V 5 bases short and J 5 bases short, with 16 bases between. The CDR3 sequence is 15 residues long. CDR1 and CDR2 (germline): MNHEY, SVGEGT. The CDR3 region has the DNA TGTGCCAGCAGTCCTAGCATGGGGATCGACAATGAGCAGTTCTTC. Amino acid sequence: CASSPSMGIDNEQFF.

The rearrangement uses TRBV4-3 and TRBJ1-1, with 8 bases identical to TRBD1. Germline V gene lookup returns CDR1 LGHNA and CDR2 YSLEER. This CDR3 is built from 15 residues. The V and J ends lost 3 bases and 1 base, in that order; junction bases with no gene match: 4. CDR3 DNA sequence: TGCGCCAGCAGCCAGGGGACAGGAACGAACACTGAAGCTTTCTTT. Translated: CASSQGTGTNTEAFF.

This chain uses TRBV6-5 with TRBJ1-1, with D uncertain. Germline V CDR1 and CDR2: MNHEY, SVGAGI. Trimming took 2 bases from V and 1 from J, leaving 17 bases between them. The CDR3 extends over 17 amino acids. In DNA form, the CDR3 reads TGTGCCAGCAGTTACGGAGTAAAGCCCTACTCGAACACTGAAGCTTTCTTT. It encodes CASSYGVKPYSNTEAFF.

The table lists this clonotype with a few counts. This chain links TRBV7-9 with TRBJ2-5, with a tentative D call TRBD2 (6 bases). Trimming took off 11 bases at V and 0 bases at J, with 10 bases between the two ends. The CDR3 contains 12 residues. Germline V CDR1 and CDR2: SEHNR, FQNEAQ (reference sequence). The CDR3 loop reads CAGGGDQETQYF. CDR3 DNA sequence: TGTGCCGGAGGAGGGGACCAAGAGACCCAGTACTTC.

The chain carries TRBV4-1 and TRBJ2-7; no firm D call. CDR1 and CDR2 from the germline V gene are MGHRA and YSYEKL. This CDR3 spans 14 amino acids. V was trimmed by 0 bases and J by 3 bases, leaving 9 bases between them. CDR3 residues: CASSQDVDDYEQYF. CDR3 nucleotides: TGCGCCAGCAGCCAAGATGTCGACGACTACGAGCAGTACTTC.

The gene calls are TRBV19 and TRBJ2-1; 8 bases fit TRBD2. CDR1 and CDR2 from the germline V gene are LNHDA and SQIVND (reference sequence). The CDR3 totals 14 residues. Trimming took 5 bases from V and 4 from J; bases not matched to a gene: 4. The CDR3 DNA reads as TGTGCCAGTAGTTTGTCTAGCGGGTACAATGAGCAGTTCTTC. It translates to CASSLSSGYNEQFF.

This clonotype was detected only once. The J gene is TRBJ2-7, the V gene TRBV6-6, with TRBD1 identical over 10 bases. J gave up 4 bases and V 4 bases, and 10 bases lay outside the gene matches. CDR3 size: 16 residues. Germline V gene data show CDR1 as MNHNY and CDR2 as SVGAGI (reference sequence). CDR3 coding DNA: TGTGCCAGCAGTTCGATAGGACAGGGGGGTTGGTACGAGCAGTACTTC. Translation: CASSSIGQGGWYEQYF.